This TCR beta chain was sequenced in a study of spatial heterogeneity in lung cancer. A single record per CDR3 protein comes from TCRdb applying MiXCR to the 5' RACE reads. The table shows some 38,000 distinct CDR3 sequences, with around 7.5% occurring only once. There are 18 residues in the CDR3. V trimming: 6 bases; J trimming: 6 bases; junction bases outside the gene matches: 15. In germline, CDR1 is SNHLY, CDR2 FYNNEI. Specified time point: sample taken at primary tumor resection. The chain employs TRBV2 and TRBJ2-5, with 14 bases aligning to TRBD2. Sequences were derived from PBMCs, sampled at surgery. The sequence was collected from a male donor with early-stage non-small cell lung cancer. CDR3 sequence (DNA): TGTGCCAGCAGACAGACTAGCGGGAGGGCCGAGGGCTTGAAGACCCAGTACTTC. Encoded protein: CASRQTSGRAEGLKTQYF.